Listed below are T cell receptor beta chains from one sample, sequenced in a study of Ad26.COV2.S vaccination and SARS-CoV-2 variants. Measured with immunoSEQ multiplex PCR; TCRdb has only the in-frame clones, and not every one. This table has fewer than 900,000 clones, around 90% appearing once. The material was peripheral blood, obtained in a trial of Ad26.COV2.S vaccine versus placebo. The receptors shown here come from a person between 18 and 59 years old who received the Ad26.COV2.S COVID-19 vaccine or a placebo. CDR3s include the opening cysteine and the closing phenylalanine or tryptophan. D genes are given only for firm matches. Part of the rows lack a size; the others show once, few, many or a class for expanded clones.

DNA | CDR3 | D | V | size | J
TGTGCCAGCAGTGAAAGGCTGAGCGGGAGTATAAATGAGCAGTTCTTC | CASSERLSGSINEQFF | TRBD2 | TRBV2 | - | TRBJ2-1
TGTGCCAGCAGTTACTCCGCGCCTAACTATGGCTACACCTTC | CASSYSAPNYGYTF | - | TRBV6-5 | few | TRBJ1-2
TGCGCCAGCAGTGAAACAGAGGGGGCTCCTTCACCCCTCCACTTT | CASSETEGAPSPLHF | TRBD1 | TRBV10-2 | once | TRBJ1-6
TGTGCCAGCTCACCGGGCGGAAATGAAAAACTGTTTTTT | CASSPGGNEKLFF | - | TRBV18 | - | TRBJ1-4
TGCAGCTCTGTTGGGAACACTGAAGCTTTCTTT | CSSVGNTEAFF | - | TRBV29-1 | - | TRBJ1-1
TGTGCCAGCAGTTACCCGCTGGCGGGCTGGACCGGGGAGCTGTTTTTT | CASSYPLAGWTGELFF | - | TRBV6-5 | - | TRBJ2-2
TGTGCCAGCAGCGTGGGCCTAGCGGGAGTTCGTGGGGATACGCAGTATTTT | CASSVGLAGVRGDTQYF | TRBD2 | TRBV9 | - | TRBJ2-3
TGTGCCAGCAGCCCGCACACCACCCCTTACGCCCTAGCCAAAAACATTCAGTACTTC | CASSPHTTPYALAKNIQYF | - | TRBV9 | - | TRBJ2-4
TGTGCCAGCAGCGTAGGGGTAATGGCAGGAGAGACCCAGTACTTC | CASSVGVMAGETQYF | - | TRBV9 | - | TRBJ2-5
TGTGCCAGCAGCTTACTACCTCAGGAGCAGTTCTTC | CASSLLPQEQFF | - | TRBV28 | - | TRBJ2-1
TGTGCCAGCAGTGAATTGACAGGGGTGCGGGAGCAGTTCTTC | CASSELTGVREQFF | TRBD1 | TRBV25-1 | - | TRBJ2-1
TGTGCCAGCAGCTACAGGGAGCCTAATGAAAAACTGTTTTTT | CASSYREPNEKLFF | - | TRBV5-6 | - | TRBJ1-4
TGTGCCAGCAGTTACAGGGCCCCTGATGGCTACACCTTC | CASSYRAPDGYTF | - | TRBV6-6 | - | TRBJ1-2
TGTGCCAGCAGTTCCAACTATGGCTACACCTTC | CASSSNYGYTF | - | TRBV12-3/TRBV12-4 | - | TRBJ1-2
TGTGCCATCAGTGAGTGGGGTACAGGGGCCTTCACTGAAGCTTTCTTT | CAISEWGTGAFTEAFF | TRBD1 | TRBV10-3 | - | TRBJ1-1
TGTGCCAGCAGTGTGGACAGGGGGGACACTGAAGCTTTCTTT | CASSVDRGDTEAFF | TRBD1 | TRBV6-4 | - | TRBJ1-1
TGCGCCAGCAGCCAAGTTTCGGGAGGCACTGAAGCTTTCTTT | CASSQVSGGTEAFF | - | TRBV4-3 | - | TRBJ1-1